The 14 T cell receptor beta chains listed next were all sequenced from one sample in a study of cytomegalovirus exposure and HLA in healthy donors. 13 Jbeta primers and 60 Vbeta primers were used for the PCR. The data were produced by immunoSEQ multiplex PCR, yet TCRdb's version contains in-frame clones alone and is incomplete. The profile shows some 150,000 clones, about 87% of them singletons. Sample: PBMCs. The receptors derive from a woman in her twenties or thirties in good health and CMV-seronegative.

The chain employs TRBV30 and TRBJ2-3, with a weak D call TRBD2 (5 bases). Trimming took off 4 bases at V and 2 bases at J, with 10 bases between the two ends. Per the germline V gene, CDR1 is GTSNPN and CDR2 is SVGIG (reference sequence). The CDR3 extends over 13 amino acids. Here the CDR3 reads CAWNRDFTDTQYF. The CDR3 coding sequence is TGTGCCTGGAACCGGGATTTCACAGATACGCAGTATTTT.

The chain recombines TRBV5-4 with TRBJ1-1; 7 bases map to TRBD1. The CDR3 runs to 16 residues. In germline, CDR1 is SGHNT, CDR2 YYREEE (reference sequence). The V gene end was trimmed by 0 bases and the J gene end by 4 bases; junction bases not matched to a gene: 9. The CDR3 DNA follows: TGTGCCAGCAGCTTGGTTCCCACAGGGGTTGGCACTGAAGCTTTCTTT. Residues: CASSLVPTGVGTEAFF.

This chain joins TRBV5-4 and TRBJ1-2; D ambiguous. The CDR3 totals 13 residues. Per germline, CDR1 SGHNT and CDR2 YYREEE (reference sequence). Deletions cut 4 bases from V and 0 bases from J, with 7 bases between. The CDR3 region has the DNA TGTGCCAGCAGCACCCCAGCTAACTATGGCTACACCTTC. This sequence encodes CASSTPANYGYTF.

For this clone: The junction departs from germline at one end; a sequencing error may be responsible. DNA for the CDR3: TGTGCCAGCAGCCGAGGACTAGCGGGGACCTCCCACGAGCAGTACTTC. It codes for CASSRGLAGTSHEQYF. V gene TRBV7-2 combines with J gene TRBJ2-7, with 12 bases identical to TRBD2. This CDR3 is 16 amino acids long. CDR1 is SGHTA and CDR2 is FQGNSA in the germline V gene.

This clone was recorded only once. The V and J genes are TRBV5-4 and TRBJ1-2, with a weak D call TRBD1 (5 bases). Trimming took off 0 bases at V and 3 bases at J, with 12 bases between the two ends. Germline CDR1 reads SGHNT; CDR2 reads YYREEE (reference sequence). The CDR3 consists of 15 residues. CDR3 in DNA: TGTGCCAGCAGCTTGGATGGGGGACTCGACTATGGCTACACCTTC. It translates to CASSLDGGLDYGYTF.

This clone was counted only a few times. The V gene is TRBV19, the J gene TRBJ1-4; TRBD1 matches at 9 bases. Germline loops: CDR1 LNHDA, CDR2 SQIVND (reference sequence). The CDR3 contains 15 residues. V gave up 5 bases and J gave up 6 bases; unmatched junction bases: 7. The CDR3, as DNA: TGTGCCAGTAGTCCACAGGGGGCTAGAGATGAAAAACTGTTTTTT. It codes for CASSPQGARDEKLFF.

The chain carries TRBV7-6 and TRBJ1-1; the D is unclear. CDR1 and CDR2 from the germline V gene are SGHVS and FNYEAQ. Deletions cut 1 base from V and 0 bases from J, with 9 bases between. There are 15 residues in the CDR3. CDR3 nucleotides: TGTGCCAGCAGCTTAGACGGGGAATTGAACACTGAAGCTTTCTTT. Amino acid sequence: CASSLDGELNTEAFF.

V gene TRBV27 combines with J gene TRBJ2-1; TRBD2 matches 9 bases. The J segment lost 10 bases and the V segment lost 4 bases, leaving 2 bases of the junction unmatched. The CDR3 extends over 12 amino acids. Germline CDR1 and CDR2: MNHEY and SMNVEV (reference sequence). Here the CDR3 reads CASSWAGGEQFF. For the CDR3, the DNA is TGTGCCAGCAGTTGGGCGGGGGGGGAGCAGTTCTTC.

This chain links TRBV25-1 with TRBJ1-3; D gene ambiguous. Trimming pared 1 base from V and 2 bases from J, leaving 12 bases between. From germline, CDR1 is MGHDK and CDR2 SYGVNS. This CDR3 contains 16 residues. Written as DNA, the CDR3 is TGTGCCAGCAGTGAATTAAGCGGCGGCCCTGGAAACACCATATATTTT. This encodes CASSELSGGPGNTIYF. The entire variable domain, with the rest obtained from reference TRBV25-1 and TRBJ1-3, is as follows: EADIYQTPRYLVIGTGKKITLECSQTMGHDKMYWYQQDPGMELHLIHYSYGVNSTEKGDLSSESTVSRIRTEHFPLTLESARPSHTSQYLCASSELSGGPGNTIYFGEGSWLTVV.

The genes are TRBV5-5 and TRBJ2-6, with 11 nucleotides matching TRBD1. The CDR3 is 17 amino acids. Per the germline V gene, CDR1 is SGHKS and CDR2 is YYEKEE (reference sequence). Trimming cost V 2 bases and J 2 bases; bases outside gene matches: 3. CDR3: CASSFRDRGTGANVLTF. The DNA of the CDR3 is TGTGCCAGCAGCTTCCGGGACAGGGGGACTGGGGCCAACGTCCTGACTTTC.

The CDR3 loop is CAWSRDSNSGNTIYF. CDR3 DNA sequence: TGTGCCTGGAGTAGGGACAGTAACTCTGGAAACACCATATATTTT. The chain links TRBV30 to TRBJ1-3; 7 nucleotides align to TRBD1. The CDR3 consists of 15 residues. J lost 0 bases, V lost 2 bases, and 4 bases had no gene match. CDR1 is GTSNPN, CDR2 SVGIG, per germline (reference sequence).

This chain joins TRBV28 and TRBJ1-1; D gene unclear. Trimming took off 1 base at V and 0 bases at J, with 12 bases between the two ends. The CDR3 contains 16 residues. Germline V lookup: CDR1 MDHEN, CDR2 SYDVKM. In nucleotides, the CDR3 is TGTGCCAGCAGTTTATTTTTTTCGAGGTTGAACACTGAAGCTTTCTTT. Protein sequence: CASSLFFSRLNTEAFF.

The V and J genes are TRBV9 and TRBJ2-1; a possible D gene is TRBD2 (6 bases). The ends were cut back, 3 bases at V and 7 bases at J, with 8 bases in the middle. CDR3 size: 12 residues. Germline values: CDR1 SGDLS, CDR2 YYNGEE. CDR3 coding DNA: TGTGCCAGCAGCGAGACTAGTAATGAGCAGTTCTTC. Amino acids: CASSETSNEQFF.

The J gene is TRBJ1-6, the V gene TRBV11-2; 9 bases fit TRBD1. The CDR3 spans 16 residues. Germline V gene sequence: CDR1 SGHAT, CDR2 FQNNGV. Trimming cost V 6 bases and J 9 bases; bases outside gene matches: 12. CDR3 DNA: TGTGCCAGCAGGAGACCGGGACAGGGTTTAAGTTCACCCCTCCACTTT. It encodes CASRRPGQGLSSPLHF.